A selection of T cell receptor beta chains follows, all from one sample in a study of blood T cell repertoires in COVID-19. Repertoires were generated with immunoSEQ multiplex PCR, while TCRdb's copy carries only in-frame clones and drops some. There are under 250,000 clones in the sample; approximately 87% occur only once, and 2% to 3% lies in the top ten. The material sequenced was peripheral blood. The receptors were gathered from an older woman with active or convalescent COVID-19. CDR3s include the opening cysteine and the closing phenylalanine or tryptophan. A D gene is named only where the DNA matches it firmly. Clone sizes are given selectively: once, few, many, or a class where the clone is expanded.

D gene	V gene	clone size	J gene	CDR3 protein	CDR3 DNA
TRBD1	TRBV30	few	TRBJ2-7	CAWSRQGKGEQYF	TGTGCCTGGAGTAGACAGGGGAAAGGCGAGCAGTACTTC
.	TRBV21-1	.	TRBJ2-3	CASSTLGLAGSYTQYF	TGTGCCAGCAGCACCCTCGGACTAGCGGGGTCCTATACGCAGTATTTT
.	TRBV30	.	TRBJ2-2	CAWRGLGELFF	TGTGCCTGGAGGGGGCTCGGGGAGCTGTTTTTT
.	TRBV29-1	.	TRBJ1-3	CSVRGSGNTIYF	TGCAGCGTTCGGGGATCCGGAAACACCATATATTTT
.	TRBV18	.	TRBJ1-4	CASSPRQRTTNEKLFF	TGTGCCAGCTCACCGCGACAGAGGACAACTAATGAAAAACTGTTTTTT
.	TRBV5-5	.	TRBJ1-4	CASRPLTMGEKLFF	TGTGCCAGCAGGCCTCTGACTATGGGAGAAAAACTGTTTTTT
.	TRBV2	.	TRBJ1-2	CASSFYGYTF	TGTGCCAGCTCTTTCTATGGCTACACCTTC
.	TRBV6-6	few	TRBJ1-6	CASSYKQGVGSPLHF	TGTGCCAGCAGTTACAAACAGGGAGTAGGTTCACCCCTCCACTTT
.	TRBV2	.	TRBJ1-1	CASMELEGNTEAFF	TGTGCCAGCATGGAGTTGGAGGGGAACACTGAAGCTTTCTTT
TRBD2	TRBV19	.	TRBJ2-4	CASTATSGIQYF	TGTGCCAGTACCGCGACTAGCGGGATTCAGTACTTC
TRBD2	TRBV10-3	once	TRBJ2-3	CAIMGGTTSDTQYF	TGTGCCATCATGGGGGGGACCACGTCAGATACGCAGTATTTT
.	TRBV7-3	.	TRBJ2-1	CASSLTLQGGDEQFF	TGTGCCAGCAGCTTAACGCTACAGGGTGGGGATGAGCAGTTCTTC
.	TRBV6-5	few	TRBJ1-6	CASRSQDNSPLHF	TGTGCCAGCAGATCCCAGGATAATTCACCCCTCCACTTT
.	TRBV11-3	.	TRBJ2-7	CASSLGGPRDEQYF	TGTGCCAGCAGCTTAGGAGGGCCGAGGGACGAGCAGTACTTC
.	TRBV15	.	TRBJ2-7	CATSLHLGGEEQYF	TGTGCCACCAGCCTCCATTTGGGGGGAGAAGAGCAGTACTTC
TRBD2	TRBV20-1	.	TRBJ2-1	CSASPAGVSSYNEQFF	TGCAGTGCTAGTCCAGCGGGGGTAAGCTCCTACAATGAGCAGTTCTTC
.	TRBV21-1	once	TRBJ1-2	CASIPRGGDTPNYGYTF	TGTGCCAGCATCCCACGTGGGGGGGACACCCCTAACTATGGCTACACCTTC
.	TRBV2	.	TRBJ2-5	CASTRLVGGAEGTQYF	TGTGCCAGCACGCGTTTGGTTGGGGGGGCCGAGGGGACCCAGTACTTC
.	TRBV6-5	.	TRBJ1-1	CASRDFVNTEAFF	TGTGCCAGCAGAGACTTTGTGAACACTGAAGCTTTCTTT
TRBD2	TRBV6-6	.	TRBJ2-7	CASSRLGGGPYEQYF	TGTGCCAGCAGCCGCCTCGGCGGGGGTCCCTACGAGCAGTACTTC
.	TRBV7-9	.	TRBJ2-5	CASSDKETQYF	TGTGCCAGCAGCGACAAAGAGACCCAGTACTTC
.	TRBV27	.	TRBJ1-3	CASSYSPRGNTIYF	TGTGCCAGCAGTTACTCACCCCGGGGAAACACCATATATTTT
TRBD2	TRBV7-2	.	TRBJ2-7	CASSSAGGYEQYF	TGTGCCAGCAGCTCAGCGGGAGGCTACGAGCAGTACTTC
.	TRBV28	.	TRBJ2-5	CASTPFASGSNPMETQYF	TGTGCCAGCACCCCCTTTGCCAGCGGCAGCAACCCCATGGAGACCCAGTACTTC
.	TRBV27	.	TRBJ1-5	CASSFAYSNQPQHF	TGTGCCAGCAGTTTTGCGTATAGCAATCAGCCCCAGCATTTT
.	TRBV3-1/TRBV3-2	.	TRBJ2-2	CADRTAARAGELFF	TGTGCCGACCGGACCGCCGCGAGGGCCGGGGAGCTGTTTTTT
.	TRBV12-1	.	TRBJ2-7	CASTLAGAVYEQYF	TGTGCCAGCACTTTAGCGGGGGCCGTATACGAGCAGTACTTC
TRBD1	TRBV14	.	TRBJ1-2	CASSAQGRGYTF	TGTGCCAGCAGCGCACAGGGGAGAGGCTACACCTTC
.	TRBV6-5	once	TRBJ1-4	CASSYDTATNEKLFF	TGTGCCAGCAGTTACGACACTGCAACTAATGAAAAACTGTTTTTT
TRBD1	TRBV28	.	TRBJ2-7	CASRGQGYSYEQYF	TGTGCCAGCAGGGGACAGGGCTATTCCTACGAGCAGTACTTC
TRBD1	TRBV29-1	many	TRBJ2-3	CSVNPGQGLDTQYF	TGCAGCGTAAATCCGGGACAGGGGCTTGATACGCAGTATTTT
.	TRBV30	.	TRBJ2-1	CAWRRSSYNEQFF	TGTGCCTGGCGACGGAGCTCCTACAATGAGCAGTTCTTC
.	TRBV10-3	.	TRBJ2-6	CAIRRDSSGANVLTF	TGTGCCATCAGGAGAGACAGCTCTGGGGCCAACGTCCTGACTTTC
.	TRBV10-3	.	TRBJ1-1	CAISEFRGMNTEAFF	TGTGCCATCAGTGAGTTTAGGGGGATGAACACTGAAGCTTTCTTT
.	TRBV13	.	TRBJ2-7	CASSLKAGSYEQYF	TGTGCCAGCAGCTTGAAAGCAGGGTCCTACGAGCAGTACTTC
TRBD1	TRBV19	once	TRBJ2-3	CASSTTGGGFTDTQYF	TGTGCCAGTAGTACGACAGGGGGAGGATTCACAGATACGCAGTATTTT
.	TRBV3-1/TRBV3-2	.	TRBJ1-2	CASSPTRRREYGYTF	TGTGCCAGCAGCCCTACTCGACGGAGGGAATATGGCTACACCTTC
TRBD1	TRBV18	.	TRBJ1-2	CASSQFTGGENYGYTF	TGTGCCAGCTCACAATTTACAGGGGGCGAGAACTATGGCTACACCTTC
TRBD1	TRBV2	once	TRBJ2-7	CASHRDSLYEQYF	TGTGCCAGCCACCGGGACAGTCTCTACGAGCAGTACTTC
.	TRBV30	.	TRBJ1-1	CAWSVGSTEAFF	TGTGCCTGGAGTGTGGGGAGCACTGAAGCTTTCTTT
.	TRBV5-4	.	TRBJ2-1	CASSLRGGHNEQFF	TGTGCCAGCAGCTTGCGCGGGGGCCACAATGAGCAGTTCTTC
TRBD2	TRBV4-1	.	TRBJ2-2	CASSRTGAGGNTGELFF	TGCGCCAGCAGCCGTACCGGAGCGGGAGGCAACACCGGGGAGCTGTTTTTT
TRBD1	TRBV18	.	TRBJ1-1	CASSPDRDTEAFF	TGTGCCAGCTCACCAGACAGGGACACTGAAGCTTTCTTT
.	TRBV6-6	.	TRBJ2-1	CASSYSSLVGNEQFF	TGTGCCAGCAGTTACTCGAGTCTAGTCGGCAATGAGCAGTTCTTC
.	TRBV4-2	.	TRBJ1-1	CASSSPSGTEAFF	TGTGCCAGCAGCTCACCTTCGGGGACTGAAGCTTTCTTT
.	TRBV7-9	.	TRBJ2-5	CASSRGEGGETQYF	TGTGCCAGCAGCCGCGGGGAGGGGGGAGAGACCCAGTACTTC
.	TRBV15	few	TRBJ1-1	CATSRDPMTAVWSTEAFF	TGTGCCACCAGCAGAGATCCGATGACGGCTGTATGGAGCACTGAAGCTTTCTTT
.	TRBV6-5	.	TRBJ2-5	CASSYDSRRQAETQYF	TGTGCCAGCAGTTACGACAGTCGCCGTCAGGCGGAGACCCAGTACTTC
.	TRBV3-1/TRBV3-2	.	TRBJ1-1	CASSQAFRGNTEAFF	TGTGCCAGCAGCCAAGCTTTCAGGGGGAACACTGAAGCTTTCTTT
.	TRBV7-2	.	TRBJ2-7	CASSLLGTSPFSYEQYF	TGTGCCAGCAGTCTACTCGGGACTTCCCCATTTTCCTACGAGCAGTACTTC
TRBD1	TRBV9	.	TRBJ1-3	CASSVGGPRTGSGNTIYF	TGTGCCAGCAGCGTAGGCGGGCCCAGGACAGGGAGTGGAAACACCATATATTTT
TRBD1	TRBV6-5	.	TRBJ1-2	CASSLTGGASDGYTF	TGTGCCAGCAGTTTGACAGGGGGCGCGTCGGATGGCTACACCTTC
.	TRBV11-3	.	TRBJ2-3	CASSSGADGDTQYF	TGTGCCAGCAGCTCTGGGGCAGATGGAGATACGCAGTATTTT
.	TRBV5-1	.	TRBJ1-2	CASSWGQTGDYGYTF	TGCGCCAGCAGCTGGGGACAAACCGGGGACTATGGCTACACCTTC
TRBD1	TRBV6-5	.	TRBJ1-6	CASRPGQAYSPLHF	TGTGCCAGCAGGCCCGGACAGGCCTATTCACCCCTCCACTTT